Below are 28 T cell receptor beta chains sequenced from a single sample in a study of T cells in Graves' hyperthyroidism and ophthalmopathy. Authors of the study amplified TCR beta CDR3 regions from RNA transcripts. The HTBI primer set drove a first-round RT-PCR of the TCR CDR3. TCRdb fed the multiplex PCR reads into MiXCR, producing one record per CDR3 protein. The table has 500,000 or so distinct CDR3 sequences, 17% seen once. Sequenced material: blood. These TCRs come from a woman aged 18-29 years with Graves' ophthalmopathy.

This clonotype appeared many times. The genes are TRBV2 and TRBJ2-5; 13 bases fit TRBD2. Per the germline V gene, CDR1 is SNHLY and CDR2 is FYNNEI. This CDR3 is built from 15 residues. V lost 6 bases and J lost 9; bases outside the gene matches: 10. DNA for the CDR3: TGTGCCAGCAGCAGACTAGCGGGGGGCCTCGAGGCCCAGTACTTC. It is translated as CASSRLAGGLEAQYF.

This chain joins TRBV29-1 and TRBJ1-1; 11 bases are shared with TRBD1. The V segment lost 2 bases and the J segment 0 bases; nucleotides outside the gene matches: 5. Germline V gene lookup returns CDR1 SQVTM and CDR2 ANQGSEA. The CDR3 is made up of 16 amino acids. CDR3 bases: TGCAGCGTTGAACCCTGGACAGGGGGCCTGAACACTGAAGCTTTCTTT. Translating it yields CSVEPWTGGLNTEAFF. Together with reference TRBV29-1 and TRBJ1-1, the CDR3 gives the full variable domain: SAVISQKPSRDICQRGTSLTIQCQVDSQVTMMFWYRQQPGQSLTLIATANQGSEATYESGFVIDKFPISRPNLTFSTLTVSNMSPEDSSIYLCSVEPWTGGLNTEAFFGQGTRLTVV.

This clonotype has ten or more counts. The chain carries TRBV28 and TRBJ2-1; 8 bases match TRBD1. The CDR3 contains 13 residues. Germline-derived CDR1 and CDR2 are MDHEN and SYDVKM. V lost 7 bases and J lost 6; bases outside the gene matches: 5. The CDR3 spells CASTGTGFNEQFF. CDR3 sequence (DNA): TGTGCCAGCACAGGGACAGGTTTCAATGAGCAGTTCTTC.

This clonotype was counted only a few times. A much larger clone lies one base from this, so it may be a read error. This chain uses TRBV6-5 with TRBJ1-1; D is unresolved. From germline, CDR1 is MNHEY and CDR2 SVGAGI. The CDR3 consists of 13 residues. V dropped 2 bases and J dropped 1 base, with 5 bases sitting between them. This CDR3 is CASSYPENTEAFF. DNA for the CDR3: TGTGCCAGCAGTTACCCAGAGAACACTGAAGCTTTCTTT.

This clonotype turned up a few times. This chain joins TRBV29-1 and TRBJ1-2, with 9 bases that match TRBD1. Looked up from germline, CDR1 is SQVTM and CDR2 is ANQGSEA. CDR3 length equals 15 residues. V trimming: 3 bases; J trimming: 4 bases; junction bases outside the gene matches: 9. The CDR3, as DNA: TGCAGCGTTGAGGCTCAACAGGGGGCAACCTATGGCTACACCTTC. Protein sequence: CSVEAQQGATYGYTF.

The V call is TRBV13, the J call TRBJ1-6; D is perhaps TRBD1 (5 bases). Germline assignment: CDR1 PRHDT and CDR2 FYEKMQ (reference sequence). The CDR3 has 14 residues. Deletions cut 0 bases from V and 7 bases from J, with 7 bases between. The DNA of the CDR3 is TGTGCCAGCAGCTTAGGCGGGGCCAATTCACCCCTCCACTTT. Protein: CASSLGGANSPLHF.

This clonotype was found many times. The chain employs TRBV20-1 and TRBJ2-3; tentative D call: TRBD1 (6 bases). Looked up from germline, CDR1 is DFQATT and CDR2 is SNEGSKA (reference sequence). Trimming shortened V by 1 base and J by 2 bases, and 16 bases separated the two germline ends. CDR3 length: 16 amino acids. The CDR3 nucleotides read TGCAGTGCTAGAGGGGCCGGGACAACTATCACAGATACGCAGTATTTT. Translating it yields CSARGAGTTITDTQYF.

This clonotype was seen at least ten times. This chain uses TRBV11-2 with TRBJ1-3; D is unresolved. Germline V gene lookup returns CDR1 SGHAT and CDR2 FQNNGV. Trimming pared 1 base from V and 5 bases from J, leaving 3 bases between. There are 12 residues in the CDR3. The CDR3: CASSLARNTIYF. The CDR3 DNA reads TGTGCCAGCAGCTTAGCACGAAACACCATATATTTT.

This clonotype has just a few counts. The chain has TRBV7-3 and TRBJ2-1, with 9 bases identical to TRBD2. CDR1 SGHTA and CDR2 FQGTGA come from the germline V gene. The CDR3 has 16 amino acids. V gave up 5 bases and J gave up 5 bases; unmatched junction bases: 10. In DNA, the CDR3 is TGTGCCAGCAGCACTAGAGCGGGGGGCCGTGACAATGAGCAGTTCTTC. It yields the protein CASSTRAGGRDNEQFF. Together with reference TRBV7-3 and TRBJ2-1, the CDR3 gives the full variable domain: GAGVSQTPSNKVTEKGKYVELRCDPISGHTALYWYRQSLGQGPEFLIYFQGTGAADDSGLPNDRFFAVRPEGSVSTLKIQRTERGDSAVYLCASSTRAGGRDNEQFFGPGTRLTVL.

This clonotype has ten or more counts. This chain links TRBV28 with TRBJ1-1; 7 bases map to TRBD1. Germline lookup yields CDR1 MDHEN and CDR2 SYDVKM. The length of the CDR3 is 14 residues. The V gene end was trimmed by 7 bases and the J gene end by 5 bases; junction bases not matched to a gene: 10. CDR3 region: CASKLQGSGTEAFF. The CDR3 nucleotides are TGTGCCAGCAAGCTACAGGGGTCAGGTACTGAAGCTTTCTTT.

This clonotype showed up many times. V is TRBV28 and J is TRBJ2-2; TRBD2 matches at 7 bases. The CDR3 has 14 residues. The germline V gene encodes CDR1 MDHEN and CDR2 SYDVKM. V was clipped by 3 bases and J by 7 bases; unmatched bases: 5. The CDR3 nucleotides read TGTGCCAGCAGTTTCGGCGGGAGCGGCGGGGAGCTGTTTTTT. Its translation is CASSFGGSGGELFF.

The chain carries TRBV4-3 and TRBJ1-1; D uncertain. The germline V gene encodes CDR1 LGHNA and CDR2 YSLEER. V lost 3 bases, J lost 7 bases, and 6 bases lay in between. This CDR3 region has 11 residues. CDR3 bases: TGCGCCAGCAGCCACGGTGATGAAGCTTTCTTT. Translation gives CASSHGDEAFF.

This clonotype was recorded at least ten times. CDR3 nucleotide sequence: TGTGCCAGCAGTCCTAGCGGGAGAACCTACGAGCAGTACTTC. It encodes CASSPSGRTYEQYF. The genes are TRBV12-3 or TRBV12-4 and TRBJ2-7; 10 bases map to TRBD2. J gave up 2 bases and V 5 bases, and 3 bases lay outside the gene matches. This CDR3 is built from 14 residues.

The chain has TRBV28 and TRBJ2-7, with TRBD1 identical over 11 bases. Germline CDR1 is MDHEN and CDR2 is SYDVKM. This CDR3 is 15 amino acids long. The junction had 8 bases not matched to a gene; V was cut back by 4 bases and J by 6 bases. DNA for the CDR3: TGTGCCAGCAGTTCTGCCGGGACAGGGGGGGTCGAGCAGTACTTC. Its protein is CASSSAGTGGVEQYF.

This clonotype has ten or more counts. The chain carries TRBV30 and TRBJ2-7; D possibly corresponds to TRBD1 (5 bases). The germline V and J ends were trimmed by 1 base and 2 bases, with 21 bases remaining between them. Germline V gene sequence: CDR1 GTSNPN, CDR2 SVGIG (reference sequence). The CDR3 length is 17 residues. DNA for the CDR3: TGTGCCTGGAGTGGAAGTAGGGGCTCGCTCTCGGCCTACGAGCAGTACTTC. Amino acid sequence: CAWSGSRGSLSAYEQYF.

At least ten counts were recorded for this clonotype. In DNA, the CDR3 is TGTGCCAGCAGAGGACAGTTGAACACTGAAGCTTTCTTT. Amino acids: CASRGQLNTEAFF. This chain uses TRBV11-2 with TRBJ1-1; tentatively, D is TRBD1 (6 bases). Germline loops: CDR1 SGHAT, CDR2 FQNNGV. CDR3 size: 13 residues. V lost 6 bases and J 0 bases, leaving 8 bases between the germline ends.

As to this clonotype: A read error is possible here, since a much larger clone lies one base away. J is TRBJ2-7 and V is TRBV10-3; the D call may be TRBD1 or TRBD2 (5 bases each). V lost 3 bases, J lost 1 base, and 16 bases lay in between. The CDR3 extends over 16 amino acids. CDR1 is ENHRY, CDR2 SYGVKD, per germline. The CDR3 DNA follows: TGTGCCATCAGTGATTATAGCCTAGGGGAGTCCTACGAGCAGTACTTC. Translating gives CAISDYSLGESYEQYF.

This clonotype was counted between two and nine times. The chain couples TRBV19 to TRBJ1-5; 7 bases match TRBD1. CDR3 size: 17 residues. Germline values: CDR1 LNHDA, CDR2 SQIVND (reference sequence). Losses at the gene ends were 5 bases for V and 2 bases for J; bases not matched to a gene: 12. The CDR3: CASSEGYRGGGNQPQHF. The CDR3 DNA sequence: TGTGCCAGTAGTGAGGGGTACAGGGGCGGGGGCAATCAGCCCCAGCATTTT.

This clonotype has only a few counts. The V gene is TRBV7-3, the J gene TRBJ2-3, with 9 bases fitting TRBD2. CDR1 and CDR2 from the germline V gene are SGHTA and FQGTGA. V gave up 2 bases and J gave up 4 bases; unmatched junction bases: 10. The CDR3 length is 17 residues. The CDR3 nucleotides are TGTGCCAGCAGCTTACGGCATGGCGGGAGGGCCCCAGATACGCAGTATTTT. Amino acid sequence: CASSLRHGGRAPDTQYF.

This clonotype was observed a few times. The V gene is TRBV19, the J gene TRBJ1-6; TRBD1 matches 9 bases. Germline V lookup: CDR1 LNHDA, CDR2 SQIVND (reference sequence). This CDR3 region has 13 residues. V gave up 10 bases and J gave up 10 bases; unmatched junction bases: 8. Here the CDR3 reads CATATGGRSPLHF. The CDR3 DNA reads TGTGCCACCGCGACAGGGGGGAGGTCACCCCTCCACTTT.

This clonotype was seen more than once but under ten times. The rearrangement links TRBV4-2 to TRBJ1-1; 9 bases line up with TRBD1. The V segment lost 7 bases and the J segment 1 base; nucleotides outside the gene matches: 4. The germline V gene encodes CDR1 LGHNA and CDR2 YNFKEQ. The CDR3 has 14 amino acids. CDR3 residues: CASTWGQGNTEAFF. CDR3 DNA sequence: TGTGCCAGCACCTGGGGACAGGGGAACACTGAAGCTTTCTTT.

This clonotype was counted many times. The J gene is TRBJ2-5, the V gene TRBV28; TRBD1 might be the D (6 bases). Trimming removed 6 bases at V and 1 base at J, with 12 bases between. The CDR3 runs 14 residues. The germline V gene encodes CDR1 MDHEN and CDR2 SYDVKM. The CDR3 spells CASRETGVQETQYF. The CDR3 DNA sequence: TGTGCCAGCAGGGAGACAGGCGTCCAAGAGACCCAGTACTTC.

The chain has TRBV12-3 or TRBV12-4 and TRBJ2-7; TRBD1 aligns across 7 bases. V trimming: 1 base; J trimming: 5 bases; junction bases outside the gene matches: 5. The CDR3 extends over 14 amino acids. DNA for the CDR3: TGTGCCAGCAGTTTAGGACAGGGTATCCACGAGCAGTACTTC. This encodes CASSLGQGIHEQYF.

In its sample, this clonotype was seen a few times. The CDR3 coding sequence is TGCAGTGCTAGGGCGGCTTCTGGTGAAAAACTGTTTTTT. Translated, it gives CSARAASGEKLFF. V gene TRBV20-1 combines with J gene TRBJ1-4; D not resolved. From germline, CDR1 is DFQATT and CDR2 SNEGSKA (reference sequence). V was pared by 3 bases and J by 7 bases, with 12 bases between. The CDR3 has 13 amino acids.

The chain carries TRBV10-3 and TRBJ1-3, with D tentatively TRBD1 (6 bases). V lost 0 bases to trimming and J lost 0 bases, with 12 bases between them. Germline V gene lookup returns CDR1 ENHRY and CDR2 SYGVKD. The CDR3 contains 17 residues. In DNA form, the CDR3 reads TGTGCCATCAGTGAGTCGGGGGGCCCTAGCTCTGGAAACACCATATATTTT. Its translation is CAISESGGPSSGNTIYF.

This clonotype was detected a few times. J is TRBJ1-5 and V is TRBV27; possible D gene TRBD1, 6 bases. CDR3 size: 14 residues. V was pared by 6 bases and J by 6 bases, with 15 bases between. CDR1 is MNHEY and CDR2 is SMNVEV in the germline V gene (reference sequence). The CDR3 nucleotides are TGTGCCAGCAGATTCAATACAGGGACTCAGCCCCAGCATTTT. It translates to CASRFNTGTQPQHF.

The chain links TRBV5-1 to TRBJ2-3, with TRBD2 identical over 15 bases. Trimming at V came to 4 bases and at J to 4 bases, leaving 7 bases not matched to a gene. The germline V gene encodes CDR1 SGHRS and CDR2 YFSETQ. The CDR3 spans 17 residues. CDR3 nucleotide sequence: TGCGCCAGCAGCCGGACTAGCGGGGGGGCCGTGGCAGATACGCAGTATTTT. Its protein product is CASSRTSGGAVADTQYF.

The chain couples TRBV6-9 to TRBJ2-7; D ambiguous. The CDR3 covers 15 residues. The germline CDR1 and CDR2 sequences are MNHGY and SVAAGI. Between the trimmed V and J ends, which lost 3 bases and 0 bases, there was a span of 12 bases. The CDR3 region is CASSYVPESSYEQYF. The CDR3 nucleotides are TGTGCCAGCAGTTACGTTCCGGAAAGCTCCTACGAGCAGTACTTC.